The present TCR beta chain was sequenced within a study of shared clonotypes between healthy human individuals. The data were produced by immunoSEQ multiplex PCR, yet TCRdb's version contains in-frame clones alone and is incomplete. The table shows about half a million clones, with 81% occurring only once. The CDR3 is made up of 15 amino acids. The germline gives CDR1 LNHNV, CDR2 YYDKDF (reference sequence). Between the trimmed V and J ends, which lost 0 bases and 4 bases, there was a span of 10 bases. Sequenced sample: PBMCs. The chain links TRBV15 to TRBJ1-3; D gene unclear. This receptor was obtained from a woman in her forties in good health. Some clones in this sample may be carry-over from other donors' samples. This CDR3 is CATSRDWPPGNTIYF. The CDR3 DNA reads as TGTGCCACCAGCAGAGATTGGCCTCCGGGAAACACCATATATTTT.